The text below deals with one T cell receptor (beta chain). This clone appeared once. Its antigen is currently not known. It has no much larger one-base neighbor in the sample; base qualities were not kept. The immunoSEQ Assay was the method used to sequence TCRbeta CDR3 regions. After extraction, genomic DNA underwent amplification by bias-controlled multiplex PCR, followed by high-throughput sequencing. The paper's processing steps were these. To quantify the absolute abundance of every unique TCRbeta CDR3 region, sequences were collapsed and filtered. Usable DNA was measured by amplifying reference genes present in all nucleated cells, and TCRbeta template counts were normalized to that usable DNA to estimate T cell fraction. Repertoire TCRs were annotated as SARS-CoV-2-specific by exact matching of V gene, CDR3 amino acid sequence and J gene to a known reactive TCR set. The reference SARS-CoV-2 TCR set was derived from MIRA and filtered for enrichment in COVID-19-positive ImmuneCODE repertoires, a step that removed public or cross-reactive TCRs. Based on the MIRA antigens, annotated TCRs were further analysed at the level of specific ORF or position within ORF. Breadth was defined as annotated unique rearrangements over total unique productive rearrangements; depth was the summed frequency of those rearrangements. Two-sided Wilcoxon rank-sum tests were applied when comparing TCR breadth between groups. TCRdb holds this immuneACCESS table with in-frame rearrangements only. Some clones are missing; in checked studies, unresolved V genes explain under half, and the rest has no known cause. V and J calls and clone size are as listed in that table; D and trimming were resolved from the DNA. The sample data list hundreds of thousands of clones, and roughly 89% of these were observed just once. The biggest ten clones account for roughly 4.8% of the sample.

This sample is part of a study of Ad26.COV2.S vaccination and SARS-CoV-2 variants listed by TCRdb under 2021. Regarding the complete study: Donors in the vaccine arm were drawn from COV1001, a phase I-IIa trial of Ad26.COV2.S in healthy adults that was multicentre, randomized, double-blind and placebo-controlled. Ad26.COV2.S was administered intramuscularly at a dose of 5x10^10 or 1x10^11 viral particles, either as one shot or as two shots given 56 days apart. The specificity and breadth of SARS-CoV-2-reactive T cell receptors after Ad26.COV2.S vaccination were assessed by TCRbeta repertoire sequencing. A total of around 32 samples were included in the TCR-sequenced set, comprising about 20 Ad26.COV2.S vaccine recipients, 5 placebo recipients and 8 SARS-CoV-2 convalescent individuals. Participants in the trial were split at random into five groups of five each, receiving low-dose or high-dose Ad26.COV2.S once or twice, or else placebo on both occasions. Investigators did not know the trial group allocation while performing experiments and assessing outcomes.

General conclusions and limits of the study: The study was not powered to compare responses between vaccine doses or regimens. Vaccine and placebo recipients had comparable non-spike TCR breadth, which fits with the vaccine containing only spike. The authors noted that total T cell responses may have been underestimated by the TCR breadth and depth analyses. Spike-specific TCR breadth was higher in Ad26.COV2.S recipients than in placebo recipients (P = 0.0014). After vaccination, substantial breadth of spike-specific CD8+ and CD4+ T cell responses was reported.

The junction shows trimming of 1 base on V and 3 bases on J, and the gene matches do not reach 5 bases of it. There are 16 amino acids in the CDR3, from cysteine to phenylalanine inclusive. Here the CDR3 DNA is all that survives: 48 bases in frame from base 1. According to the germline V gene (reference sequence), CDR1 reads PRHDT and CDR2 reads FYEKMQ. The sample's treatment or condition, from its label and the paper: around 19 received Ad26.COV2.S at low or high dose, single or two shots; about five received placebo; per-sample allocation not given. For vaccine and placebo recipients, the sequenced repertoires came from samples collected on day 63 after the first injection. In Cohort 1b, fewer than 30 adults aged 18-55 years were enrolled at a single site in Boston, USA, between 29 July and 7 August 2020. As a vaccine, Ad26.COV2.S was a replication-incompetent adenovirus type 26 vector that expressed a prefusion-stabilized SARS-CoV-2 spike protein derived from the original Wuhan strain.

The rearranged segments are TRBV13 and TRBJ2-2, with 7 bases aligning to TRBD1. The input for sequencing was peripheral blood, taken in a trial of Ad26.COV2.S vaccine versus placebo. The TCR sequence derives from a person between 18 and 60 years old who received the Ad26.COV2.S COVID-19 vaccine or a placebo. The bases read TGTGCCAGCAGCTTAGAGAATACAGGGGACACCGGGGAGCTGTTTTTT. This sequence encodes CASSLENTGDTGELFF.